This TCR beta chain was identified in a study of human T cells and chemical hapten exposure. Overall study: Mainly, slight library volume differences in the pool made TCR yields vary.

Time point reported: pre-sensitization, week 0. Specified treatment: therapeutic diphenylcyclopropenone sensitization with weekly scalp DPC. Ten or more counts support this clonotype. Individual cDNA molecules received unique molecular identifiers in the library. As processed by the authors: Samples contained a median of 95,638 TCRs, with a range of 23,224 to 690,600. Each CDR3 protein is one row after TCRdb ran MiXCR on the RACE reads. TCRdb, not the authors, supplied the V and J calls. This table has 65,000 to 70,000 distinct CDR3 sequences, approximately 11% appearing once. CDR1 and CDR2 (germline): SEHNR, FQNEAQ (reference sequence). The CDR3 extends over 15 amino acids. Trimming removed 4 bases from V and 4 bases from J; junction bases left unmatched: 5.

The chain uses TRBV7-9 and TRBJ1-3; 9 nucleotides align to TRBD1. The input for sequencing was whole blood, taken in connection with sensitization to the hapten diphenylcyclopropenone (DPC). This sequence originates from a woman between 50 and 59 years old with alopecia areata. Some clones in this sample may be carry-over from other donors' samples. The CDR3: CASSYGTGTGNTIYF. The CDR3 nucleotides are TGTGCCAGCAGCTACGGGACAGGGACAGGAAACACCATATATTTT.